A selection of T cell receptor beta chains follows, all from one sample in a study of glioma-infiltrating T cells after dendritic cell vaccination. Sequencing used immunoSEQ multiplex PCR; TCRdb keeps in-frame clones, though not all of them. The table has about 110,000 clones, roughly 90% seen once. Sequencing used blood, obtained after dendritic cell vaccination. The receptors here all came from a human donor with glioblastoma. The CDR3 runs from the conserved cysteine through the conserved F or W. The D gene is left open where the match is weak.

j_call | v_call | d_call | cdr3_aa | cdr3_nt
TRBJ2-5 | TRBV6-1 | TRBD1 | CASSRDRGQETQYF | TGTGCCAGCAGCAGGGACAGGGGACAAGAGACCCAGTACTTC
TRBJ2-3 | TRBV2 | TRBD2 | CARTGTSSTDTQYF | TGTGCCAGAACAGGGACTAGCTCTACAGATACGCAGTATTTT
TRBJ2-1 | TRBV19 | TRBD2 | CASAGGSGSHNEQFF | TGTGCCTCTGCCGGGGGTAGCGGGAGTCATAATGAGCAGTTCTTC
TRBJ2-1 | TRBV18 | - | CASSPDSQGVDEQFF | TGTGCCAGCTCACCGGACAGCCAGGGCGTGGATGAGCAGTTCTTC
TRBJ2-2 | TRBV2 | TRBD1 | CASSWDRGGELFF | TGTGCCAGCAGTTGGGACAGGGGCGGGGAGCTGTTTTTT
TRBJ2-7 | TRBV7-3 | - | CASSASPHYEQYF | TGTGCCAGCAGCGCAAGTCCACACTACGAGCAGTACTTC
TRBJ2-7 | TRBV11-2 | - | CASSPGQSSYEQYF | TGTGCCAGCAGCCCGGGACAATCCTCCTACGAGCAGTACTTC
TRBJ1-4 | TRBV9 | TRBD1 | CASSQGPGGTNEKLFF | TGTGCCAGCAGCCAGGGGCCAGGGGGAACTAATGAAAAACTGTTTTTT
TRBJ2-7 | TRBV5-4 | TRBD2 | CASSPGTSGAHMEQYF | TGTGCCAGCAGCCCCGGGACTAGCGGGGCACACATGGAGCAGTACTTC
TRBJ2-7 | TRBV7-2 | - | CASSPRAGGEQYF | TGTGCCAGCAGCCCACGGGCCGGGGGCGAGCAGTACTTC
TRBJ1-2 | TRBV2 | TRBD1 | CASMGQGANPGGYTF | TGTGCCAGCATGGGACAGGGGGCCAATCCTGGAGGCTACACCTTC
TRBJ2-7 | TRBV27 | - | CASSHQRSYEQYF | TGTGCCAGCAGCCACCAGCGGTCCTACGAGCAGTACTTC